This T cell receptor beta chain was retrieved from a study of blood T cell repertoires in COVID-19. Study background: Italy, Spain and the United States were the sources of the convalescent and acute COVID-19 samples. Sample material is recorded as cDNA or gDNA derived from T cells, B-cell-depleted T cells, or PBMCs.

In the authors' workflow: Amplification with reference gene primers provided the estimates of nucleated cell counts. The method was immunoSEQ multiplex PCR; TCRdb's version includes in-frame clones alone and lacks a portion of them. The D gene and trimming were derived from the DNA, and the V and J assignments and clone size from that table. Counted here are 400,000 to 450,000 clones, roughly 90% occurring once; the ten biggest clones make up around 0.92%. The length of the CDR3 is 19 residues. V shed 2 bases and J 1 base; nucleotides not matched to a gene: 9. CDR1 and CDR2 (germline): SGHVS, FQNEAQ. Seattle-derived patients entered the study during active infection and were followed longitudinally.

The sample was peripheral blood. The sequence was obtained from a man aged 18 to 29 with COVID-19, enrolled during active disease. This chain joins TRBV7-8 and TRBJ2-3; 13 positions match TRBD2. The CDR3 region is CASSLSLLAGGLGTDTQYF. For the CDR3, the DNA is TGTGCCAGCAGCTTATCTCTACTAGCGGGGGGGCTCGGCACAGATACGCAGTATTTT.